This T cell receptor (beta chain) was sequenced in a study of T cell responses to AZD1222 COVID-19 vaccine. Turning to the study itself: Second doses were pooled across both intervals (about 4 or about 12 weeks).

After removal of 1 base from V and 8 bases from J, the junction contained 14 bases not matched to a gene. The CDR3 runs 17 residues. The V gene's germline CDR1 is SGHVS and CDR2 FNYEAQ. Of note for this clone: The antigen is not known.

The study's findings and limits: Researchers report vaccine-associated CD4 TCRs spanning spike, with dominance at 160-218 and 743-854. Two doses of AZD1222 preceded a rise in Spike-specific TCR breadth and depth. Nearly half of spike-specific TCRs reportedly target variant regions that are unmutated in the B.1.351 and B.1.1.7 variants.

Assay: immunoSEQ multiplex PCR; the TCRdb copy retains only in-frame clones and omits some. The sample has roughly 250,000 clones, over 90% seen once. Here the sequenced sample was peripheral blood, taken on day 0 of AZD1222 vaccination. This TCR was sampled from an adult in good health. The rearrangement links TRBV7-6 to TRBJ2-1; TRBD1 agrees at 7 bases. CDR3 sequence: CASSLGWTGLNGDEQFF. As DNA, the CDR3 is TGTGCCAGCAGCTTAGGCTGGACAGGCCTGAATGGGGATGAGCAGTTCTTC.